The 21 T cell receptor beta chains presented below share a single source sample, sequenced in a study of blood T cell repertoires in COVID-19. Sequenced by immunoSEQ multiplex PCR; TCRdb stores in-frame clones only, minus some. Of 25,000 to 30,000 clones listed, 81% are singletons. Source material: peripheral blood. The receptors were sampled from a woman in her fifties or sixties with acute or convalescent COVID-19.

The rearrangement links TRBV19 to TRBJ2-6; D is possibly TRBD1 (6 bases). The V end was cut by 7 bases, the J end by 6 bases, with 19 bases between. Per germline, CDR1 LNHDA and CDR2 SQIVND (reference sequence). This CDR3 spans 16 amino acids. The CDR3 DNA is TGTGCCAGTATGGCCAGGGGCCTTGGGAAGGCCAACGTCCTGACTTTC. It specifies CASMARGLGKANVLTF.

The V gene is TRBV29-1, the J gene TRBJ2-5; the D gene is possibly TRBD2 (5 bases). The CDR3 is 11 amino acids. V was cut by 2 bases and J by 5 bases, with 6 bases left in between. The germline V gene has CDR1 SQVTM and CDR2 ANQGSEA. This chain's CDR3 is CSVEPGETQYF. The DNA for the CDR3 is TGCAGCGTTGAACCGGGGGAGACCCAGTACTTC.

This sequence joins TRBV5-1 and TRBJ1-6, with 7 bases that match TRBD1. The CDR3 has 15 residues. Per germline, CDR1 SGHRS and CDR2 YFSETQ. Trimming took 4 bases from V and 7 from J; bases not matched to a gene: 8. The CDR3 DNA follows: TGCGCCAGCAGCAACCGGGACAGTATGAATTCACCCCTCCACTTT. Protein: CASSNRDSMNSPLHF.

The gene calls are TRBV24-1 and TRBJ2-3; 11 positions agree with TRBD1. Unmatched junction bases numbered 4, after V lost 5 bases and J lost 4 bases. From germline, CDR1 is KGHDR and CDR2 SFDVKD. The CDR3 runs 15 residues. The CDR3 DNA reads TGTGCCACCAGTGGGGCGGACAGGGGGCCAGATACGCAGTATTTT. It translates to CATSGADRGPDTQYF.

The genes are TRBV30 and TRBJ2-2; possible D gene TRBD2, 5 bases. V lost 5 bases, J lost 3 bases, and 13 bases lay in between. CDR3 size: 14 residues. The V gene's germline CDR1 is GTSNPN and CDR2 SVGIG (reference sequence). The CDR3 nucleotides are TGTGCCTGGGGGTCAGGAGGAGACACCGGGGAGCTGTTTTTT. This codes for CAWGSGGDTGELFF.

V gene TRBV13 combines with J gene TRBJ2-4; 7 nucleotides agree with TRBD1. This CDR3 has 13 amino acids. CDR1 and CDR2 from the germline V gene are PRHDT and FYEKMQ (reference sequence). V was clipped by 9 bases and J by 2 bases; unmatched bases: 4. The CDR3 nucleotides are TGTGCCAGTTCGACAGGGACCAAAAACATTCAGTACTTC. Translation: CASSTGTKNIQYF.

DNA for the CDR3: TGTGCCAGCAGCGCCCGGGACAGGGAACAAGAGACCCAGTACTTC. It translates to CASSARDREQETQYF. The chain recombines TRBV9 with TRBJ2-5; 9 nucleotides align to TRBD1. J gave up 2 bases and V 3 bases, and 5 bases lay outside the gene matches. CDR1 is SGDLS, CDR2 YYNGEE, per germline. CDR3 size: 15 residues.

The chain links TRBV20-1 to TRBJ2-1, with a tentative D call TRBD1 (5 bases). CDR1 is DFQATT, CDR2 SNEGSKA, per germline (reference sequence). The CDR3 loop spans 15 amino acids. Trimming shortened V by 3 bases and J by 5 bases, and 17 bases separated the two germline ends. CDR3 protein: CSASPQGSPNNEQFF. For the CDR3, the DNA is TGCAGTGCTAGTCCTCAGGGATCCCCTAACAATGAGCAGTTCTTC.

The chain is built from TRBV29-1 and TRBJ2-3; 10 nucleotides agree with TRBD2. The trim removed 5 bases at V and 0 bases at J, leaving 5 bases unmatched. Per germline, CDR1 SQVTM and CDR2 ANQGSEA. CDR3 length: 15 amino acids. The CDR3 here is CSVSSGGHSTDTQYF. In DNA form, the CDR3 reads TGCAGCGTTAGTAGCGGGGGGCACAGCACAGATACGCAGTATTTT.

This clone was counted once. The V gene is TRBV5-1, the J gene TRBJ1-2; maybe TRBD1 (6 bases). CDR1 is SGHRS, CDR2 YFSETQ, per germline. The CDR3 is 13 amino acids. V was cut by 5 bases and J by 5 bases, with 13 bases left in between. CDR3 coding DNA: TGCGCCAGCAGGCCCGTACAGGGTTATGGCTACACCTTC. Translated, it gives CASRPVQGYGYTF.

This chain links TRBV3-1 (or the pseudogene TRBV3-2) with TRBJ2-3, with 8 positions matching TRBD2. This CDR3 is built from 17 residues. Germline values: CDR1 LGHDT, CDR2 YNNKEL (reference sequence). Trimming at V came to 2 bases and at J to 0 bases, leaving 7 bases not matched to a gene. The CDR3 loop reads CASSQKIVAGSTDTQYF. Written as DNA, the CDR3 is TGTGCCAGCAGCCAAAAAATTGTAGCGGGGAGCACAGATACGCAGTATTTT.

The chain combines TRBV4-1 with TRBJ2-3; a weak D match, TRBD1 (6 bases). The CDR3 length is 16 residues. The V gene lost 4 bases and the J gene lost 1 base, with 15 bases spanning the gap. Per the germline V gene, CDR1 is MGHRA and CDR2 is YSYEKL. CDR3 bases: TGCGCCAGCAGCCTCTCGGAGGCAGGGGGCACAGATACGCAGTATTTT. Translation gives CASSLSEAGGTDTQYF.

The chain recombines TRBV25-1 with TRBJ1-5; 9 positions agree with TRBD1. The V gene's germline CDR1 is MGHDK and CDR2 SYGVNS. Trimming at V came to 4 bases and at J to 5 bases, leaving 6 bases not matched to a gene. CDR3 length equals 15 residues. The chain's CDR3 is CASSAGQGNHQPQHF. CDR3 nucleotide sequence: TGTGCCAGCAGTGCAGGACAGGGGAATCATCAGCCCCAGCATTTT.

This clone was seen once. The chain has TRBV7-9 and TRBJ1-1; tentative D call: TRBD1 (5 bases). CDR1 is SEHNR and CDR2 is FQNEAQ in the germline V gene (reference sequence). The V gene lost 2 bases and the J gene lost 4 bases, with 11 bases spanning the gap. This CDR3 is 14 amino acids long. The CDR3 region has the DNA TGTGCCAGCAGCTTACTCGGGACTGGCACTGAAGCTTTCTTT. This gives the protein CASSLLGTGTEAFF.

This clone was detected only a few times. The chain recombines TRBV28 with TRBJ1-1, with TRBD1 identical over 7 bases. CDR1 MDHEN and CDR2 SYDVKM come from the germline V gene. CDR3 length: 13 amino acids. V gave up 5 bases and J gave up 11 bases; unmatched junction bases: 11. The CDR3 coding sequence is TGTGCCAGCAGTCCCTCGATCAGGGGGAACGCTTTCTTT. This sequence encodes CASSPSIRGNAFF.

The chain recombines TRBV5-1 with TRBJ2-4, with TRBD1 identical over 10 bases. The CDR3 is 15 amino acids. The junction had 4 bases not matched to a gene; V was cut back by 4 bases and J by 3 bases. Germline loops: CDR1 SGHRS, CDR2 YFSETQ. In nucleotides, the CDR3 is TGCGCCAGCAGCCCGACAGGGGGCGGCAAAAACATTCAGTACTTC. Its translation is CASSPTGGGKNIQYF.

This chain joins TRBV3-1 (or the pseudogene TRBV3-2) and TRBJ2-7; a weak D match, TRBD2 (5 bases). Germline V gene data show CDR1 as LGHDT and CDR2 as YNNKEL (reference sequence). Trimming shortened V by 1 base and J by 5 bases, and 6 bases separated the two germline ends. The CDR3 has 12 residues. The CDR3 loop reads CASSQGEHEQYF. The CDR3, as DNA: TGTGCCAGCAGCCAAGGGGAGCACGAGCAGTACTTC.

The chain combines TRBV27 with TRBJ2-2, with D hard to call. Germline values: CDR1 MNHEY, CDR2 SMNVEV (reference sequence). V was shortened by 6 bases and J by 3 bases, with 14 bases between the two germline ends. The CDR3 is 15 amino acids. Here the CDR3 reads CASSRLGSDTGELFF. In DNA, the CDR3 is TGTGCCAGCAGCCGCCTGGGCTCGGACACCGGGGAGCTGTTTTTT.

CDR3 protein: CASSLVGQNSYEQYF. The CDR3 bases are TGCGCCAGCAGCTTGGTAGGACAAAACTCCTACGAGCAGTACTTC. This chain links TRBV5-1 with TRBJ2-7, with a weak D call TRBD1 (5 bases). Trimming shortened V by 0 bases and J by 0 bases, and 10 bases separated the two germline ends. Germline-derived CDR1 and CDR2 are SGHRS and YFSETQ. CDR3 length: 15 amino acids.

This sequence joins TRBV19 and TRBJ2-1; D is unclear. The CDR3 is made up of 13 amino acids. V shed 3 bases and J shed 8 bases, with 11 bases lying between them. Germline values: CDR1 LNHDA, CDR2 SQIVND (reference sequence). The CDR3 DNA reads as TGTGCCAGTAGTATCGGTCAGGAATATGAGCAGTTCTTC. This gives the protein CASSIGQEYEQFF.

V gene TRBV5-1 combines with J gene TRBJ2-3; a weak D match, TRBD2 (5 bases). The CDR3 loop spans 15 amino acids. With 0 bases removed from V and 6 bases from J, the gap between germline ends came to 14 bases. Per the germline V gene, CDR1 is SGHRS and CDR2 is YFSETQ. CDR3 nucleotides: TGCGCCAGCAGCTTGGGACTATTGGTAAGGGATACGCAGTATTTT. This encodes CASSLGLLVRDTQYF.